This passage covers 15 T cell receptor beta chains from one sample sequenced in a study of glioma-infiltrating T cells after dendritic cell vaccination. The method was immunoSEQ multiplex PCR; TCRdb's version includes in-frame clones alone and lacks a portion of them. The sample carries fewer than 50,000 clones, less than 90% recorded once. The sequenced sample was blood, obtained before dendritic cell vaccination. These receptors all stem from a human donor with glioblastoma.

V gene TRBV7-8 combines with J gene TRBJ1-1; the D gene is possibly TRBD1 (6 bases). Germline lookup yields CDR1 SGHVS and CDR2 FQNEAQ. The CDR3 is made up of 15 amino acids. Trimming pared 5 bases from V and 9 bases from J, leaving 22 bases between. The CDR3, as DNA: TGTGCCAGCAGCCCATTCGGACAGCTCCCTTCTCAAGCTTTCTTT. Protein product: CASSPFGQLPSQAFF.

The J gene is TRBJ1-2, the V gene TRBV28; no firm D call. V lost 1 base and J 2 bases, leaving 8 bases between the germline ends. CDR3 length equals 14 residues. Germline V gene lookup returns CDR1 MDHEN and CDR2 SYDVKM. CDR3 coding DNA: TGTGCCAGCAGTTTATCCCGGGTAAACTATGGCTACACCTTC. As protein: CASSLSRVNYGYTF.

This clone has more than one count but fewer than ten. J is TRBJ1-2 and V is TRBV9, with 9 nucleotides matching TRBD1. The CDR3 consists of 14 residues. J was trimmed by 8 bases and V by 4 bases; bases with no gene match: 9. Germline V lookup: CDR1 SGDLS, CDR2 YYNGEE. The CDR3 region has the DNA TGTGCCAGCAGCCCGACAGGGGGTTTAAGGGGCTACACCTTC. This codes for CASSPTGGLRGYTF.

CDR3 DNA: TGTGCCAGCAGTTATGGTGGAGGTCCTCAAGAGACCCAGTACTTC. Translation gives CASSYGGGPQETQYF. This chain uses TRBV6-5 with TRBJ2-5; D might be TRBD2 (5 bases). V was trimmed by 3 bases and J by 2 bases, leaving 13 bases between them. The V gene's germline CDR1 is MNHEY and CDR2 SVGAGI. CDR3 length: 15 residues.

This chain uses TRBV5-4 with TRBJ1-5; D unresolved. Germline loops: CDR1 SGHNT, CDR2 YYREEE (reference sequence). The germline V and J ends were trimmed by 4 bases and 3 bases, with 8 bases remaining between them. CDR3 length equals 13 residues. This CDR3 is CASSLDNNQPQHF. CDR3 nucleotides: TGTGCCAGCAGCCTCGACAACAATCAGCCCCAGCATTTT.

This chain links TRBV7-8 with TRBJ2-7; the D gene is possibly TRBD1 (6 bases). Trimming took off 1 base at V and 12 bases at J, with 10 bases between the two ends. This CDR3 contains 11 residues. Germline CDR1 and CDR2: SGHVS and FQNEAQ. The CDR3 region is CASSLGDNRYF. The CDR3 bases are TGTGCCAGCAGCTTAGGGGACAATCGGTACTTC.

The rearrangement uses TRBV7-9 and TRBJ1-2; the D gene is possibly TRBD1 (5 bases). The V end lost 3 bases, the J end lost 8 bases, and 25 bases lay between the germline ends. Per germline, CDR1 SEHNR and CDR2 FQNEAQ (reference sequence). The CDR3 has 17 amino acids. As DNA, the CDR3 is TGTGCCAGCAGCTTTCGTTCCGGGGGGACGGGAACTCGGGGCTACACCTTC. Protein: CASSFRSGGTGTRGYTF.

This clone was counted only a few times. The rearrangement joins TRBV19 to TRBJ2-7; 11 positions agree with TRBD1. V was clipped by 4 bases and J by 2 bases; unmatched bases: 10. The CDR3 has 17 amino acids. Germline V gene sequence: CDR1 LNHDA, CDR2 SQIVND (reference sequence). The CDR3 loop reads CASSRQLPGQGAYEQYF. The CDR3 region has the DNA TGTGCCAGTAGTAGGCAACTCCCGGGACAGGGGGCCTACGAGCAGTACTTC.

The chain carries TRBV7-2 and TRBJ1-1; 9 nucleotides line up with TRBD1. CDR3 size: 17 residues. Trimming at V came to 6 bases and at J to 3 bases, leaving 14 bases not matched to a gene. Germline CDR1 SGHTA, CDR2 FQGNSA. CDR3 DNA: TGTGCCAGCAGGTACACCGGGACAGGGTCTTTCCACACTGAAGCTTTCTTT. Protein sequence: CASRYTGTGSFHTEAFF.

V usage is TRBV27 and J usage is TRBJ1-2; TRBD1 matches at 7 bases. The CDR3 covers 14 residues. After removal of 5 bases from V and 4 bases from J, the junction contained 7 bases not matched to a gene. Germline lookup yields CDR1 MNHEY and CDR2 SMNVEV (reference sequence). The CDR3 sequence: CASSPQGETYGYTF. DNA of the CDR3: TGTGCCAGCAGTCCCCAGGGGGAAACCTATGGCTACACCTTC.

This chain joins TRBV4-3 and TRBJ1-2, with 10 bases matching TRBD1. CDR3 size: 15 residues. The ends lost 7 bases at V and 4 bases at J; junction bases unmatched: 9. The V gene's germline CDR1 is LGHNA and CDR2 YSLEER. The chain's CDR3 is CASTPGDRGGYGYTF. The CDR3 DNA follows: TGCGCCAGCACCCCCGGGGACAGGGGAGGCTATGGCTACACCTTC.

This chain joins TRBV18 and TRBJ2-3; the match to TRBD2 covers 8 bases. There are 17 residues in the CDR3. The V gene end was trimmed by 5 bases and the J gene end by 2 bases; junction bases not matched to a gene: 12. CDR1 and CDR2 (germline): KGHSH, LQKENI. In nucleotides, the CDR3 is TGTGCCAGCTCATCGATGCCACTAGCGGCAAACACAGATACGCAGTATTTT. It yields the protein CASSSMPLAANTDTQYF.

The V and J genes are TRBV14 and TRBJ1-1; D may be TRBD1 (5 bases). Germline V gives CDR1 SGHDN, CDR2 FVKESK. This CDR3 contains 14 residues. V was trimmed by 4 bases and J by 10 bases, leaving 19 bases between them. This chain's CDR3 is CASSPIYPGGRAFF. The DNA for the CDR3 is TGTGCCAGCAGCCCCATCTATCCCGGGGGGAGAGCTTTCTTT.

The chain recombines TRBV11-3 with TRBJ2-2, with 8 bases fitting TRBD2. The trim removed 8 bases at V and 3 bases at J, leaving 5 bases unmatched. The CDR3 loop spans 14 amino acids. Germline CDR1 reads SGHNT; CDR2 reads YENEEA. The CDR3 spells CASYTSGDTGELFF. The CDR3 nucleotides are TGTGCCAGCTACACTAGCGGAGACACCGGGGAGCTGTTTTTT.

The rearrangement uses TRBV30 and TRBJ2-3, with 7 bases that match TRBD2. The CDR3 extends over 15 amino acids. Looked up from germline, CDR1 is GTSNPN and CDR2 is SVGIG (reference sequence). The V segment lost 5 bases and the J segment 3 bases; nucleotides outside the gene matches: 11. CDR3 DNA: TGTGCCTGGGGTCGAAGGGAGGGCACAACAGATACGCAGTATTTT. Its translation: CAWGRREGTTDTQYF.